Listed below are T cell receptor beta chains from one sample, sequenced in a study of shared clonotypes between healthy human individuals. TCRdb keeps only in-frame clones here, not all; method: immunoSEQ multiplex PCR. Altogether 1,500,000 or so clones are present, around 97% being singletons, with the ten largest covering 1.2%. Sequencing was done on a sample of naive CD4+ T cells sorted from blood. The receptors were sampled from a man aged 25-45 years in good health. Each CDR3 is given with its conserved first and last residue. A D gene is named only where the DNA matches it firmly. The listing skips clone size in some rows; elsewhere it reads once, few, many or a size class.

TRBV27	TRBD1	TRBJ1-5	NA	CATRTGDNQPQHF	TGTGCCACCAGGACAGGGGACAATCAGCCCCAGCATTTT
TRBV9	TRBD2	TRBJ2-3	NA	CASSVLAGGPDTQYF	TGTGCCAGCAGCGTACTAGCGGGAGGGCCGGATACGCAGTATTTT
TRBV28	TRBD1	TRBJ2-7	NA	CASSFADRDSYEQYF	TGTGCCAGCAGTTTTGCAGACAGGGACTCCTACGAGCAGTACTTC
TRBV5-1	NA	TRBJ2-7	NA	CASSPNAGQSYEQYF	TGCGCCAGCAGCCCCAACGCGGGACAGTCCTACGAGCAGTACTTC
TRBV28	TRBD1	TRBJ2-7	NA	CASSPHRDRDYEQYF	TGTGCCAGCAGCCCCCACCGAGACAGGGACTACGAGCAGTACTTC
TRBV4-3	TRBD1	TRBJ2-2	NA	CASSRHRGQTGELFF	TGCGCCAGCAGCCGCCACAGGGGACAGACCGGGGAGCTGTTTTTT
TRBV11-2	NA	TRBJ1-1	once	CASSSLPENTEAFF	TGTGCCAGCAGCTCCCTTCCTGAGAACACTGAAGCTTTCTTT
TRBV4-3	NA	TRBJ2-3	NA	CASSQTGEADTQYF	TGCGCCAGCAGCCAGACCGGTGAGGCAGATACGCAGTATTTT
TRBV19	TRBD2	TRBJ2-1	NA	CASSSPGLAYEQFF	TGTGCCAGTAGTTCTCCGGGACTAGCATATGAGCAGTTCTTC
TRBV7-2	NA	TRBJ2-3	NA	CASTSYDTQYF	TGTGCCAGCACAAGTTATGATACGCAGTATTTT
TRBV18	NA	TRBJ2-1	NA	CASSPAFLGYNEQFF	TGTGCCAGCTCACCGGCCTTTCTGGGTTACAATGAGCAGTTCTTC
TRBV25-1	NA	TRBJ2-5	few	CASSNRPPQETQYF	TGTGCCAGCAGTAACCGCCCCCCGCAAGAGACCCAGTACTTC
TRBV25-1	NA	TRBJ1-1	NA	CASRQGNTEAFF	TGTGCCAGCAGGCAGGGCAACACTGAAGCTTTCTTT
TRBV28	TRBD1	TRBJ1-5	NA	CASSSGTGYQPQHF	TGTGCCAGCAGTTCCGGGACAGGATATCAGCCCCAGCATTTT
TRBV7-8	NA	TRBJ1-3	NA	CASTRFRGSSGNTIYF	TGTGCCAGCACCAGATTCAGGGGTAGCTCTGGAAACACCATATATTTT
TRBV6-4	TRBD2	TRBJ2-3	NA	CASSYLAGGRTDTQYF	TGTGCCAGCAGTTACCTAGCGGGAGGGCGCACAGATACGCAGTATTTT
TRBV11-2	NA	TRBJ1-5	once	CASSLTWDQPQHF	TGTGCCAGCAGCTTGACCTGGGATCAGCCCCAGCATTTT
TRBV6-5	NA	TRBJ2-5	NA	CASSYQSGTQYF	TGTGCCAGCAGTTACCAATCTGGGACCCAGTACTTC
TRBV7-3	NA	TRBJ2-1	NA	CASSLGSPRYNEQFF	TGTGCCAGCAGCCTCGGGAGTCCCAGATACAATGAGCAGTTCTTC
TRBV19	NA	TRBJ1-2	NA	CASSIGGTGYTF	TGTGCCAGCTCTATTGGAGGCACGGGCTACACCTTC
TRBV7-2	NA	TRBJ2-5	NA	CASSSPGETQYF	TGTGCCAGCAGCTCTCCGGGGGAGACCCAGTACTTC
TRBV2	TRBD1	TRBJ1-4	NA	CASTADRGGEKLFF	TGTGCCAGCACCGCCGACAGGGGAGGCGAAAAACTGTTTTTT
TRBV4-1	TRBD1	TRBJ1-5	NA	CASSQGTGYSNQPQHF	TGCGCCAGCAGCCAAGGGACAGGGTATAGCAATCAGCCCCAGCATTTT
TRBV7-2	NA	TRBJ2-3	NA	CASSLVSPGSARDTQYF	TGTGCCAGCAGCTTAGTTTCGCCAGGGTCGGCGAGGGATACGCAGTATTTT
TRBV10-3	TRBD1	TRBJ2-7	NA	CAISMGQGVTYEQYF	TGTGCCATCAGCATGGGACAGGGGGTAACCTACGAGCAGTACTTC
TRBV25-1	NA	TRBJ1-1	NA	CASSATGNTEAFF	TGTGCCAGCAGTGCCACAGGGAACACTGAAGCTTTCTTT
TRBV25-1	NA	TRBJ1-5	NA	CASSEAADHLGQPQHF	TGTGCCAGCAGTGAGGCGGCCGATCATCTGGGGCAGCCCCAGCATTTT
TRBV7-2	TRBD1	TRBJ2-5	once	CASSFLGQGASPYF	TGTGCCAGCAGCTTCCTTGGACAGGGGGCTTCCCCGTACTTC
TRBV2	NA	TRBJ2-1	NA	CASCGRRGAGGGAHNEQFF	TGTGCCAGCTGCGGGCGGAGGGGGGCTGGTGGTGGTGCACACAATGAGCAGTTCTTC
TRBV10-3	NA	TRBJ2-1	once	CAISGLNEQFF	TGTGCCATCAGTGGTCTCAATGAGCAGTTCTTC
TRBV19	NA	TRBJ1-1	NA	CASSIDRSSMNTEAFF	TGTGCCAGTAGTATAGATAGGTCAAGCATGAACACTGAAGCTTTCTTT
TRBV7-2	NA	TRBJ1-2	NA	CASRGAEGVHYGYTF	TGTGCCAGCAGAGGGGCGGAGGGGGTACACTATGGCTACACCTTC
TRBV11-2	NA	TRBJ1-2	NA	CASSLSAAYGYTF	TGTGCCAGCAGCTTATCCGCCGCCTATGGCTACACCTTC
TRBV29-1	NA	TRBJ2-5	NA	CSVEHGGVVGETQYF	TGCAGCGTTGAACATGGGGGTGTAGTAGGGGAGACCCAGTACTTC
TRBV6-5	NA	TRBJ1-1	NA	CASSYSGKVNTEAFF	TGTGCCAGCAGTTACTCGGGGAAGGTGAACACTGAAGCTTTCTTT
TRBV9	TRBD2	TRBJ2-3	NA	CASSAGTSGRTTTDTQYF	TGTGCCAGCAGCGCGGGGACTAGCGGGAGAACTACCACAGATACGCAGTATTTT
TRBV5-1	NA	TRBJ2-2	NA	CASTRDRAGELFF	TGCGCCAGCACCAGGGATCGGGCCGGGGAGCTGTTTTTT
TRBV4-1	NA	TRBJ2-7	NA	CASSQVTLRQSPSRMYEQYF	TGCGCCAGCAGCCAAGTAACTCTTCGACAGAGCCCGAGTAGAATGTACGAGCAGTACTTC
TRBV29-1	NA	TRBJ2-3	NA	CSVVVRGPSTDTQYF	TGCAGCGTTGTGGTACGCGGGCCAAGCACAGATACGCAGTATTTT
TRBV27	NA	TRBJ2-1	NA	CASSFKLLASYNEQFF	TGTGCCAGCAGTTTCAAACTCCTAGCGTCCTACAATGAGCAGTTCTTC
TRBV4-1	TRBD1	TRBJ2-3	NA	CASSLGGGTDTQYF	TGCGCCAGCAGCCTAGGGGGCGGCACAGATACGCAGTATTTT